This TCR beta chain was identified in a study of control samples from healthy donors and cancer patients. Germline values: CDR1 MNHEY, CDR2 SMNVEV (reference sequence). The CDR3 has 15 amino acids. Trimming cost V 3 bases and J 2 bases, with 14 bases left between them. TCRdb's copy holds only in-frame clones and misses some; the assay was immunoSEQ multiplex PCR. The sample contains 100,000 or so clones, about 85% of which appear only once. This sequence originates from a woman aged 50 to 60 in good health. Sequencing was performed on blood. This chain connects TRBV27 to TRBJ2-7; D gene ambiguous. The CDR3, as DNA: TGTGCCAGCAGTTTCTGGCAGAAGCACACCTACGAGCAGTACTTC. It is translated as CASSFWQKHTYEQYF.